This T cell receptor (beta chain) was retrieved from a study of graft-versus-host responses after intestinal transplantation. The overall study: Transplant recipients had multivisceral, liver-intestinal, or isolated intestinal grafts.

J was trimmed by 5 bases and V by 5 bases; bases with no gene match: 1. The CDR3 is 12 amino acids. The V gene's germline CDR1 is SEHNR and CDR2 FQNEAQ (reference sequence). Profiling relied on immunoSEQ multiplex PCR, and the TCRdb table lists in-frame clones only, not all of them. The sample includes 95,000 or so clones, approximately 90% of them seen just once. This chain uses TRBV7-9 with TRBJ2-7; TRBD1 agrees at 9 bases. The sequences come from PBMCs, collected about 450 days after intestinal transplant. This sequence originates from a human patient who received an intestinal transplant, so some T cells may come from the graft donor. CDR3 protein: CASSRTGDEQYF. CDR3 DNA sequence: TGTGCCAGCAGCAGGACAGGGGACGAGCAGTACTTC.